The rows below give T cell receptor beta chains drawn from one sample of a study of blood T cell repertoires in COVID-19. Produced via immunoSEQ multiplex PCR; TCRdb's table is partial and in-frame only. The profile shows a few hundred thousand clones, roughly 85% of them singletons. The sequencing input was PBMCs or T cells enriched from blood (not recorded which). All receptors derive from a woman in her thirties who had recovered from COVID-19. Both conserved end residues are part of each CDR3. A D gene is named only where the DNA matches it firmly. Clone sizes are given selectively: once, few, many, or a class where the clone is expanded.

d_gene	v_gene	abundance	j_gene	CDR3aa	CDR3nt
-	TRBV4-2	-	TRBJ1-1	CASSQEWAGMNTEAFF	TGTGCCAGCAGCCAAGAGTGGGCGGGCATGAACACTGAAGCTTTCTTT
TRBD1	TRBV30	-	TRBJ1-4	CAGTFRGNEKLFF	TGTGCCGGGACCTTCAGGGGGAATGAAAAACTGTTTTTT
TRBD1	TRBV6-5	-	TRBJ1-6	CASSNTGGGLHF	TGTGCCAGCAGCAATACAGGGGGTGGCCTCCACTTT
TRBD2	TRBV20-1	-	TRBJ2-5	CSASPSGVETQYF	TGCAGTGCTAGTCCTAGCGGGGTGGAGACCCAGTACTTC
-	TRBV19	-	TRBJ1-5	CASSISDSDQPQHF	TGTGCCAGTAGTATTTCGGACAGTGATCAGCCCCAGCATTTT
TRBD1	TRBV27	-	TRBJ1-2	CASSLNTQGNYGYTF	TGTGCCAGCAGTTTAAACACACAGGGGAACTATGGCTACACCTTC
-	TRBV5-1	-	TRBJ1-1	CASSVTRGNAFF	TGCGCCAGCAGCGTCACTAGGGGGAATGCTTTCTTT
-	TRBV7-8	once	TRBJ1-5	CASSADRDQPQHF	TGTGCCAGCAGCGCGGATCGTGATCAGCCCCAGCATTTT
-	TRBV30	-	TRBJ1-2	CAWSVSGGYTF	TGTGCCTGGAGTGTATCGGGGGGCTACACCTTC
TRBD1	TRBV5-1	-	TRBJ2-7	CASSLGSRDRTLYEQYF	TGCGCCAGCAGCTTGGGGTCCCGGGACAGGACCCTCTACGAGCAGTACTTC
-	TRBV2	-	TRBJ1-4	CASKAAYEKLFF	TGTGCCAGCAAGGCGGCATACGAAAAACTGTTTTTT
-	TRBV5-4	-	TRBJ2-1	CASSLGQPPLEQFF	TGTGCCAGCAGCTTAGGACAACCCCCTTTGGAGCAGTTCTTC
TRBD1	TRBV7-2	-	TRBJ2-4	CASSSSTGGSVKNIQYF	TGTGCCAGCAGCTCATCGACAGGGGGATCCGTCAAAAACATTCAGTACTTC
-	TRBV3-1/TRBV3-2	-	TRBJ1-2	CASSQDHSGWNYGYTF	TGTGCCAGCAGCCAAGACCACTCGGGGTGGAACTATGGCTACACCTTC
-	TRBV6-1	-	TRBJ1-6	CASSEFSTNNSPLHF	TGTGCCAGCAGTGAATTTAGCACTAATAATTCACCCCTCCACTTT
TRBD1	TRBV4-3	-	TRBJ1-6	CASSLGTGLGSPLHF	TGCGCCAGCAGCCTCGGGACAGGGTTGGGTTCACCCCTCCACTTT
TRBD1	TRBV5-1	-	TRBJ2-1	CATNWIRDRGYNEQFF	TGCGCCACCAACTGGATCCGAGACAGGGGCTACAATGAGCAGTTCTTC
-	TRBV7-9	-	TRBJ1-4	CASSPRTYPPGEKLFF	TGTGCCAGCAGCCCGAGGACGTATCCCCCGGGGGAAAAACTGTTTTTT
-	TRBV30	-	TRBJ2-3	CAWRGVAGATHTQYF	TGTGCCTGGAGGGGAGTGGCAGGGGCAACCCATACGCAGTATTTT
-	TRBV20-1	-	TRBJ1-1	CSAGPGAEAFF	TGCAGTGCAGGGCCGGGGGCTGAAGCTTTCTTT
TRBD1	TRBV5-1	-	TRBJ2-2	CASSVDPRGTGELFF	TGCGCCAGCAGCGTGGACCCCAGGGGGACCGGGGAGCTGTTTTTT
-	TRBV18	-	TRBJ1-1	CASSPDGVSEAFF	TGTGCCAGCTCCCCCGACGGGGTATCTGAAGCTTTCTTT
TRBD2	TRBV29-1	-	TRBJ2-2	CSVGVAGGPTGELFF	TGCAGCGTTGGGGTTGCGGGGGGACCCACCGGGGAGCTGTTTTTT
-	TRBV19	-	TRBJ1-6	CASSISHSGDNSPLHF	TGTGCCAGTAGTATCTCCCACTCGGGGGATAATTCACCCCTCCACTTT
-	TRBV4-1	-	TRBJ1-6	CASSTLDSPLHF	TGCGCCAGCAGCACGCTAGATTCACCCCTCCACTTT
-	TRBV7-2	-	TRBJ1-1	CASSLRVSEAFF	TGTGCCAGCAGCCTCAGGGTATCTGAAGCTTTCTTT
-	TRBV5-5	-	TRBJ1-4	CASSGGAANEKLFF	TGTGCCAGCAGTGGGGGGGCGGCTAATGAAAAACTGTTTTTT
-	TRBV3-1/TRBV3-2	-	TRBJ1-1	CASSQFRAEAFF	TGTGCCAGCAGCCAATTCAGGGCTGAAGCTTTCTTT
TRBD1	TRBV5-4	-	TRBJ1-5	CASSLETGEVGNQPQHF	TGTGCCAGCAGCTTGGAGACAGGGGAGGTGGGCAATCAGCCCCAGCATTTT
TRBD1	TRBV15	-	TRBJ1-4	CATSRRDRALSGEKLFF	TGTGCCACCAGCAGACGGGACAGGGCCCTCTCTGGGGAAAAACTGTTTTTT
TRBD1	TRBV27	-	TRBJ1-6	CASRPGQGNSPLHF	TGTGCCAGCAGACCAGGACAGGGTAATTCACCCCTCCACTTT
TRBD1	TRBV9	-	TRBJ2-1	CASSASGQGGNEQFF	TGTGCCAGCAGCGCCTCGGGACAGGGGGGAAATGAGCAGTTCTTC
TRBD1	TRBV9	-	TRBJ1-2	CASSVGKTGGNKANYGYTF	TGTGCCAGCAGCGTAGGGAAGACAGGGGGAAATAAGGCTAACTATGGCTACACCTTC
TRBD1	TRBV24-1	-	TRBJ2-7	CATRPDRGGEQYF	TGTGCCACCAGACCGGACAGGGGGGGCGAGCAGTACTTC
TRBD1	TRBV27	-	TRBJ2-7	CASSLATGTAEQYF	TGTGCCAGCAGTTTGGCCACAGGGACAGCCGAGCAGTACTTC
-	TRBV6-5	-	TRBJ1-2	CASSQTGFQDGYTF	TGTGCCAGCAGTCAAACAGGGTTTCAGGATGGCTACACCTTC
TRBD1	TRBV30	many	TRBJ2-7	CAWSVQGPPYEQYF	TGTGCCTGGAGTGTACAGGGGCCCCCCTACGAGCAGTACTTC
TRBD2	TRBV4-2	-	TRBJ2-3	CASRQGAGGQADTQYF	TGTGCCAGCAGGCAAGGAGCGGGGGGGCAAGCAGATACGCAGTATTTT
-	TRBV11-2	-	TRBJ2-7	CASRLRGQSSYEQYF	TGTGCCAGCAGATTGCGGGGGCAGAGCTCCTACGAGCAGTACTTC
-	TRBV10-1	-	TRBJ1-6	CASSPAGNSPLHF	TGCGCCAGCAGTCCGGCAGGGAATTCACCCCTCCACTTT
TRBD2	TRBV5-8	-	TRBJ2-3	CASSLVVAGTSTDTQYF	TGTGCCAGCAGCTTGGTGGTAGCGGGGACTAGCACAGATACGCAGTATTTT
TRBD1	TRBV5-1	few	TRBJ1-1	CASSLGTGMNTEAFF	TGCGCCAGCAGCCTCGGGACAGGGATGAACACTGAAGCTTTCTTT
-	TRBV6-1	-	TRBJ1-6	CASSEFGNLWSSYNSPLHF	TGTGCCAGCAGTGAATTCGGTAATCTTTGGAGCTCCTATAATTCACCCCTCCACTTT
-	TRBV5-1	-	TRBJ1-2	CASSLDPREVLYGYTF	TGCGCCAGCAGCTTAGATCCCAGGGAGGTTCTCTATGGCTACACCTTC
TRBD1	TRBV6-5	once	TRBJ2-2	CASSSRDRDTGELFF	TGTGCCAGCAGCTCCCGGGACAGGGACACCGGGGAGCTGTTTTTT
-	TRBV5-4	-	TRBJ1-2	CASSLALQQTGYTF	TGTGCCAGCAGCTTGGCTCTTCAACAGACGGGCTACACCTTC
-	TRBV19	-	TRBJ1-1	CASSIPGSTGFGTEAFF	TGTGCCAGTAGTATACCCGGTTCTACAGGGTTTGGGACTGAAGCTTTCTTT
-	TRBV19	-	TRBJ1-5	CASSDFRGSNQPQHF	TGTGCCAGTAGTGACTTTAGGGGCAGCAATCAGCCCCAGCATTTT
-	TRBV7-2	-	TRBJ2-1	CASSLVGGASSYNEQFF	TGTGCCAGCAGCTTAGTGGGGGGTGCTAGCTCCTACAATGAGCAGTTCTTC